The entry that follows covers one TCR beta chain sequence. This CDR3 has 17 amino acids. The V and J ends lost 3 bases and 3 bases, in that order; junction bases with no gene match: 10. Per the germline V gene, CDR1 is LGHNT and CDR2 is FRNRAP. The data were taken from a study of blood T cell repertoires in COVID-19. Study in general: COVID-19 samples, acute and convalescent, were from the United States, Italy and Spain.

The authors' processing: Quantification of nucleated cells was approximated via reference gene primer amplification. Method: immunoSEQ multiplex PCR; TCRdb's copy keeps in-frame clones and lacks some. V and J calls plus clone size are reproduced from that table; the DNA served to infer D and trimming. The sample has some 57,000 clones, 75% to 95% seen once; the top ten hold about 6%. This receptor was identified in a middle-aged man with active COVID-19. Source material: peripheral blood. The gene calls are TRBV12-5 and TRBJ1-5; TRBD1 matches at 8 bases. CDR3 DNA: TGTGCTAGTGGTTTTTCACCCGGGACAGGTGCCAATCAGCCCCAGCATTTT. Translated: CASGFSPGTGANQPQHF.